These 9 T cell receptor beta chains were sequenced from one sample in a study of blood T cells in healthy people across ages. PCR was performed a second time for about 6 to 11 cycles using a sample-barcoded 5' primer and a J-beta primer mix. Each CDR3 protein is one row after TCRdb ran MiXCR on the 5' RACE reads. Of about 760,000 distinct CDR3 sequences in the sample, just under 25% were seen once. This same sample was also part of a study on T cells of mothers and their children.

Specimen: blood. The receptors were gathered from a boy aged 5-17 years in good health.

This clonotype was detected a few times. The CDR3: CASSLEGHNYGYTF. The CDR3 nucleotides read TGCGCCAGCAGCTTGGAGGGTCATAATTATGGCTACACCTTC. The chain links TRBV5-1 to TRBJ1-2; no firm D call. CDR1 SGHRS and CDR2 YFSETQ come from the germline V gene. There are 14 residues in the CDR3. V was trimmed by 0 bases and J by 5 bases, leaving 11 bases between them.

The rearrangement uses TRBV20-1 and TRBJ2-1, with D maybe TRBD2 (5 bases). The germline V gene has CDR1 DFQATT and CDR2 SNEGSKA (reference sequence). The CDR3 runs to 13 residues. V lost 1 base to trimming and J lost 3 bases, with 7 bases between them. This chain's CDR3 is CSARGRNYNEQFF. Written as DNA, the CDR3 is TGCAGTGCTAGAGGGAGGAACTACAATGAGCAGTTCTTC.

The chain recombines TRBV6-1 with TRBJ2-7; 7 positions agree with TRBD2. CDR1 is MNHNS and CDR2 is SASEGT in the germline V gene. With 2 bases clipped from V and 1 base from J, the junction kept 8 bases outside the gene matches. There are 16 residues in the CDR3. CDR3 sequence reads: CASSEYVGGPSYEQYF. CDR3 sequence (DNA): TGTGCCAGCAGTGAATATGTGGGAGGGCCATCCTACGAGCAGTACTTC.

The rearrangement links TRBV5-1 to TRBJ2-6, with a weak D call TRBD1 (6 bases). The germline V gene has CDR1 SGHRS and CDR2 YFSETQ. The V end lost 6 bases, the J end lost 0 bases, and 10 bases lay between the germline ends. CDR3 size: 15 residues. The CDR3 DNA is TGCGCCAGCACCACAGGGACCTCTGGGGCCAACGTCCTGACTTTC. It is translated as CASTTGTSGANVLTF.

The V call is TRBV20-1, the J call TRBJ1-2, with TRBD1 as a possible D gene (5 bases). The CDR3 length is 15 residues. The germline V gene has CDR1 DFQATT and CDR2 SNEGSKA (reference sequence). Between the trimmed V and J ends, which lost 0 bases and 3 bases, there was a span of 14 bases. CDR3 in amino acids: CSARDSGGADYGYTF. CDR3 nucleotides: TGCAGTGCTAGAGATAGTGGAGGGGCCGACTATGGCTACACCTTC.

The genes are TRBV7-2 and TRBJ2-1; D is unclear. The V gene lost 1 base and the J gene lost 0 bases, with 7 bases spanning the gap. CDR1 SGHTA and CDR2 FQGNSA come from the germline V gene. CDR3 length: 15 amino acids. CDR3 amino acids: CASSLEVGSYNEQFF. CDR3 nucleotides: TGTGCCAGCAGCTTAGAAGTCGGCTCCTACAATGAGCAGTTCTTC. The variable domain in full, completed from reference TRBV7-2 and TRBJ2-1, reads GAGVSQSPSNKVTEKGKDVELRCDPISGHTALYWYRQSLGQGLEFLIYFQGNSAPDKSGLPSDRFSAERTGGSVSTLTIQRTQQEDSAVYLCASSLEVGSYNEQFFGPGTRLTVL.

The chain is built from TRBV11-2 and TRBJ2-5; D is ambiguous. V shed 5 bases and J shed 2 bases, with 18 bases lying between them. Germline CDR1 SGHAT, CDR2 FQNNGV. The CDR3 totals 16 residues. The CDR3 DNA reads TGTGCCAGCAGCCCCGGGTCGGACGGACGACAAGAGACCCAGTACTTC. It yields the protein CASSPGSDGRQETQYF.

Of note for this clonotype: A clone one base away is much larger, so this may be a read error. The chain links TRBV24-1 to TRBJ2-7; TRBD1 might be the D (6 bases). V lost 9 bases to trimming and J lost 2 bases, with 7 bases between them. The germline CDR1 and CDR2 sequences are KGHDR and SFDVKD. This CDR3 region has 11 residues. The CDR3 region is CATGTTYEQYF. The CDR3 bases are TGTGCCACCGGGACAACCTACGAGCAGTACTTC.

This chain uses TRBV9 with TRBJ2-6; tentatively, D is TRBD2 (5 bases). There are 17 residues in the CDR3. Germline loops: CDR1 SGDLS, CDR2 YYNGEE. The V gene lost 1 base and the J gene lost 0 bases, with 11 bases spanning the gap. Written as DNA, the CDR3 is TGTGCCAGCAGCGTACGTACCGGGAACTCTGGGGCCAACGTCCTGACTTTC. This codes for CASSVRTGNSGANVLTF.